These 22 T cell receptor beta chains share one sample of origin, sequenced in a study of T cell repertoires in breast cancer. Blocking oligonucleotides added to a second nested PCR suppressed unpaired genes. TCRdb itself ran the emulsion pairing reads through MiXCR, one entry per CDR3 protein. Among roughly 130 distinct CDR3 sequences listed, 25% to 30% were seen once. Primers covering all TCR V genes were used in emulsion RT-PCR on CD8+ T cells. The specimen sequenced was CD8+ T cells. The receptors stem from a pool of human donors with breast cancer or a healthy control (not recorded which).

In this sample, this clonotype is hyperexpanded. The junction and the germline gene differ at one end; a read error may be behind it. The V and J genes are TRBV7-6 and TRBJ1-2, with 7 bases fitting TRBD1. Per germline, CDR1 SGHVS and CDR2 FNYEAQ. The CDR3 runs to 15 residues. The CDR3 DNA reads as TGTGCCAGCAGCTTATATATGGGACAGAACTATGGTTACACCTTC. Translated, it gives CASSLYMGQNYGYTF.

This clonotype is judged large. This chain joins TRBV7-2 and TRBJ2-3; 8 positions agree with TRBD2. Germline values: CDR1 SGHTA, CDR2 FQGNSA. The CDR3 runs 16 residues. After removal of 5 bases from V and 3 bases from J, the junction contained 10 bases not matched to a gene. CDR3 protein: CASSPPLLAVTDTQYF. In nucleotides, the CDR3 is TGTGCCAGCAGCCCCCCGTTACTAGCGGTTACAGATACGCAGTATTTT.

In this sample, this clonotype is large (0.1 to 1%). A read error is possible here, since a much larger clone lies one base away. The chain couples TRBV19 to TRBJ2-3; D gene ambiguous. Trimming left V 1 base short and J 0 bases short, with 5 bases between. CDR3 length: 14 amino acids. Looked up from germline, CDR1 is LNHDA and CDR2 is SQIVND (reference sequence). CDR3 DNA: TGTGCCAGTAGTATAGTAGACAGCACAGATACGCAGTATTTT. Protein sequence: CASSIVDSTDTQYF.

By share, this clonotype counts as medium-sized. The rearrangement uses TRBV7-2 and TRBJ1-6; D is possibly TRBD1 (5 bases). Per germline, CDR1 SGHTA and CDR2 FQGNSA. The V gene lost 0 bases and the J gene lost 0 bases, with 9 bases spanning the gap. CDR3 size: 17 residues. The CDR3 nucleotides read TGTGCCAGCAGCTTAGCAGAGGGGAGCTCCTATAATTCACCCCTCCACTTT. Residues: CASSLAEGSSYNSPLHF.

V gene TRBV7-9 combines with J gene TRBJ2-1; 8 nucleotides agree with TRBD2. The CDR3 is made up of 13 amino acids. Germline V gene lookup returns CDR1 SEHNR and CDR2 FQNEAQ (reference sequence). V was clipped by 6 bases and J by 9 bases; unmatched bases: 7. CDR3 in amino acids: CASSARGGPEQFF. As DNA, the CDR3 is TGTGCCAGCAGTGCTCGGGGGGGCCCTGAGCAGTTCTTC.

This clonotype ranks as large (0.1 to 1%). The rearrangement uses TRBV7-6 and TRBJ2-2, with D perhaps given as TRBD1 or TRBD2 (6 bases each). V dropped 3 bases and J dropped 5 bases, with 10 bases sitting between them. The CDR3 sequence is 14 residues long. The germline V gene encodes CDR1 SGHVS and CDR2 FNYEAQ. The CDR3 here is CASSLGGRTGELFF. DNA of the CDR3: TGTGCCAGCAGCTTGGGGGGCAGAACCGGGGAGCTGTTTTTT.

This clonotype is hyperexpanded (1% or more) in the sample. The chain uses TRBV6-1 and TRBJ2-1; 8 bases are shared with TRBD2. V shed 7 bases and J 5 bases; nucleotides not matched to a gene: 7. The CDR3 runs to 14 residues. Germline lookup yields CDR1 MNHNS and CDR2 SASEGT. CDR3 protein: CASNGRAINNEQFF. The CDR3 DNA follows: TGTGCCAGCAACGGGAGGGCCATTAACAATGAGCAGTTCTTC.

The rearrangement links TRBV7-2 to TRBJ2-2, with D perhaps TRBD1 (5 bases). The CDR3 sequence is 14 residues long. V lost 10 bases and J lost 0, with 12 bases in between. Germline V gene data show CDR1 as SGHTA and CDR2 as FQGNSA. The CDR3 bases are TGTGCCACCATGACAGCGACGAACACCGGGGAGCTGTTTTTT. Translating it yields CATMTATNTGELFF.

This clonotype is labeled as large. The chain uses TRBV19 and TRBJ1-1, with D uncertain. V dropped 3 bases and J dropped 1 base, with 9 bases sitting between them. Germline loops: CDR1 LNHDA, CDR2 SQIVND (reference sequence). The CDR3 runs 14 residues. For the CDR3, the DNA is TGTGCCAGTAGTATCGGAGGGCCGAACACTGAAGCTTTCTTT. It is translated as CASSIGGPNTEAFF.

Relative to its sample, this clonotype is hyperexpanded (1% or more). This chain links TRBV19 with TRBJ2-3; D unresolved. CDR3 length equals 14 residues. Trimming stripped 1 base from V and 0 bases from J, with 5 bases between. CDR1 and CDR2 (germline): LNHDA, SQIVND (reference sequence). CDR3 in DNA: TGTGCCAGTAGTATAGTATACAGCACAGATACGCAGTATTTT. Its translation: CASSIVYSTDTQYF.

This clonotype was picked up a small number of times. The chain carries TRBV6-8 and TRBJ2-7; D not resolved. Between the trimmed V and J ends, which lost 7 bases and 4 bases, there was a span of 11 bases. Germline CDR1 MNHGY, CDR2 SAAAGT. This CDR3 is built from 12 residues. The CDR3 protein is CASKAYWYEQYF. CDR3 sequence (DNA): TGTGCCAGCAAGGCCTACTGGTACGAGCAGTACTTC.

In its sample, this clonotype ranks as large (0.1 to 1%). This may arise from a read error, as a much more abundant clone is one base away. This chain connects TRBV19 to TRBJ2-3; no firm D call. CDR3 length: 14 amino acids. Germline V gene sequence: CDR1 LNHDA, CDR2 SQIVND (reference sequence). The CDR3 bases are TGTGCCAGTAGTATAGTATACAGCACAGATGCGCAGTATTTT. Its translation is CASSIVYSTDAQYF.

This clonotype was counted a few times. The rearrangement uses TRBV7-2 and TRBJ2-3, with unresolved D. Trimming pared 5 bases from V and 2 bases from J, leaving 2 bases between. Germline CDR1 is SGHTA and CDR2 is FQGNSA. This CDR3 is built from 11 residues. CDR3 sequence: CASSLTDTQYF. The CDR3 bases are TGTGCCAGCAGCCTCACAGATACGCAGTATTTT.

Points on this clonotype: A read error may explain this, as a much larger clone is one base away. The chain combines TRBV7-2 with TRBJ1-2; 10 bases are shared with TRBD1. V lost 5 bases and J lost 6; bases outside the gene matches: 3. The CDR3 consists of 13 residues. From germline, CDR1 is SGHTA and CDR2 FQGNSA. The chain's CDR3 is CASSPGQGDGYTF. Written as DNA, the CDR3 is TGTGCCAGCAGCCCTGGACAGGGGGATGGCTACACCTTC.

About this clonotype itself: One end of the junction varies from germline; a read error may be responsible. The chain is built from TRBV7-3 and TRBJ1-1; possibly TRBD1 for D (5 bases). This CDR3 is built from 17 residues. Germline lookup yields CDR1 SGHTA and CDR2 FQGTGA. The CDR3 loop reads CASSLRSDGHSNIEAFF. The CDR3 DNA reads TGTGCCAGCAGCTTAAGGTCGGACGGACACTCGAACATTGAAGCTTTCTTT.

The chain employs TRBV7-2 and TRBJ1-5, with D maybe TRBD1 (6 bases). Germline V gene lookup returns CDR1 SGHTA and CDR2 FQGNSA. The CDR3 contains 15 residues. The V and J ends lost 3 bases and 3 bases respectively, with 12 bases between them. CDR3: CASSLNRDHNQPQHF. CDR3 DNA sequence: TGTGCCAGCAGCTTGAACAGGGATCACAATCAGCCCCAGCATTTT.

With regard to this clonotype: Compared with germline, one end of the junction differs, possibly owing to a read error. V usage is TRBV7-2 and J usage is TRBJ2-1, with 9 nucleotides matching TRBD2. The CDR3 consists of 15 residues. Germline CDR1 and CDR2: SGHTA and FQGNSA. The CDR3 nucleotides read TGTGCCAGCAGCTTACTGGCGGGGGGGCCTTTTGAGCAGCTCTTC. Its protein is CASSLLAGGPFEQLF. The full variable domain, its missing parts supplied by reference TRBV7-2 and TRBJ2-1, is GAGVSQSPSNKVTEKGKDVELRCDPISGHTALYWYRQSLGQGLEFLIYFQGNSAPDKSGLPSDRFSAERTGGSVSTLTIQRTQQEDSAVYLCASSLLAGGPFEQLFGPGTRLTVL.

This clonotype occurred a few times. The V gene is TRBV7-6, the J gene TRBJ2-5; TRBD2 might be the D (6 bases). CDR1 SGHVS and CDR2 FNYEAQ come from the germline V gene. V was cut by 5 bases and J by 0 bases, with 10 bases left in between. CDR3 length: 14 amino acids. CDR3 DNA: TGTGCCAGCAGCCCCCTAGCGTACCAAGAGACCCAGTACTTC. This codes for CASSPLAYQETQYF. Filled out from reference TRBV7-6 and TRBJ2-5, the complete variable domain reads GAGVSQSPRYKVTKRGQDVALRCDPISGHVSLYWYRQALGQGPEFLTYFNYEAQQDKSGLPNDRFSAERPEGSISTLTIQRTEQRDSAMYRCASSPLAYQETQYFGPGTRLLVL.

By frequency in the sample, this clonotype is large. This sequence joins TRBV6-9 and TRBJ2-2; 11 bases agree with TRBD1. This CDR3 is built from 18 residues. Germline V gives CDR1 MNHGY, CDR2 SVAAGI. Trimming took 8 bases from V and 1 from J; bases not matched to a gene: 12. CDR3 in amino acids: CASYIGQGAGWNTGELFF. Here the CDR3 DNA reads TGTGCCAGCTACATTGGACAGGGGGCGGGGTGGAACACCGGGGAGCTGTTTTTT.

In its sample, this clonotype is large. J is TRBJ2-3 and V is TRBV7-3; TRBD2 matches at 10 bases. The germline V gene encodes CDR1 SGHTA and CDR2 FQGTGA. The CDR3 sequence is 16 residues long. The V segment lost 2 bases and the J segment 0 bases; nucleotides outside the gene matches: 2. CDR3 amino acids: CASSLLAGASTDTQYF. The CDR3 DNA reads TGTGCCAGCAGCTTACTAGCGGGGGCCAGCACAGATACGCAGTATTTT.

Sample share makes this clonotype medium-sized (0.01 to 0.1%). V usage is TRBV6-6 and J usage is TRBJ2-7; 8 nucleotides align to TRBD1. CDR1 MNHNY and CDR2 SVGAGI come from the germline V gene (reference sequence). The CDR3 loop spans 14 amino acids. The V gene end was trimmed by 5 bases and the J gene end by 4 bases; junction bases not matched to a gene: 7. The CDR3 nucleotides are TGTGCCAGCAGTCCGGACAGGGCCCGGTACGAGCAGTACTTC. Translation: CASSPDRARYEQYF.

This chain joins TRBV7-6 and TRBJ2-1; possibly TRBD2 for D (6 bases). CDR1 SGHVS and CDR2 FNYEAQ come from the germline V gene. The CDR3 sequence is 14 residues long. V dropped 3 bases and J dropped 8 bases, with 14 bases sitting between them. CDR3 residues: CASSLEGQLDEQFF. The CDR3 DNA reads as TGTGCCAGCAGCTTGGAGGGCCAGCTTGATGAGCAGTTCTTC.